This TCR beta chain was obtained from a study of control samples from healthy donors and cancer patients. The method was immunoSEQ multiplex PCR; TCRdb's version includes in-frame clones alone and lacks a portion of them. This table has approximately 80,000 clones, roughly 84% appearing once. The V and J ends lost 2 bases and 4 bases, in that order; junction bases with no gene match: 1. The length of the CDR3 is 13 residues. CDR1 is MGHDK, CDR2 SYGVNS, per germline. This clonotype was sampled from a woman aged 45-65 years in good health. The sample was blood. The V gene is TRBV25-1, the J gene TRBJ1-1; TRBD1 matches at 7 bases. Here the CDR3 reads CASSERQGTEAFF. The CDR3 DNA reads as TGTGCCAGCAGTGAAAGACAGGGCACTGAAGCTTTCTTT.